This TCR beta chain was sequenced in a study of monozygotic twins with inflammatory bowel disease. T cells were not sorted, and total RNA was isolated straight from whole blood. Per-sample cDNA came from eight separate reactions. Both the TCRalpha cDNA and the TCRbeta cDNA were taken through two nested PCRs, lasting approximately 16 and 9 cycles. TCRdb re-analyzed the 5' RACE reads; it lists each CDR3 protein once, without DNA. Found here are approximately 100,000 distinct CDR3 sequences; the top ten clones hold roughly 1.9%. The germline V gene has CDR1 SGDLS and CDR2 YYNGEE. This CDR3 comprises 14 residues.

The sequenced material came from blood. The V call is TRBV9, the J call TRBJ2-2. The clonotype originates from a human donor with ulcerative colitis or Crohn's disease, or a healthy co-twin of an affected twin (not recorded which). The chain's CDR3 is CASSVVSTAGELFF.